Below, 17 T cell receptor beta chains from the same sample are listed, as sequenced in a study of OX40 agonist ivuxolimab in advanced cancers. Method: immunoSEQ multiplex PCR; TCRdb's copy keeps in-frame clones and lacks some. In the table there are approximately 61,000 clones, 90% to 95% of which are singletons. The sample in question was CD4+ or CD8+ T cells sorted from blood, obtained in a trial of the OX40 agonist ivuxolimab. The receptors here all came from an adult with an advanced solid tumor such as melanoma, head and neck, liver or kidney cancer.

J is TRBJ2-7 and V is TRBV2; D possibly uses TRBD1 or TRBD2 (5 bases each). CDR1 is SNHLY and CDR2 is FYNNEI in the germline V gene. Trimming stripped 3 bases from V and 1 base from J, with 10 bases between. CDR3 length equals 14 residues. CDR3 DNA: TGTGCCAGCAGTGATAGGGACGTATCCTACGAGCAGTACTTC. This sequence encodes CASSDRDVSYEQYF.

This clone is termed large. The chain has TRBV2 and TRBJ1-6, with 8 bases that match TRBD1. The CDR3 length is 15 residues. The germline V gene encodes CDR1 SNHLY and CDR2 FYNNEI. V was pared by 11 bases and J by 7 bases, with 13 bases of the junction left unmatched. The CDR3 sequence is CAGWTGPTGNSPLHF. The DNA of the CDR3 is TGTGCCGGATGGACAGGGCCGACCGGGAATTCACCCCTCCACTTT.

The gene calls are TRBV5-4 and TRBJ2-7; D unclear. Per germline, CDR1 SGHNT and CDR2 YYREEE (reference sequence). The V end was cut by 3 bases, the J end by 6 bases, with 22 bases between. This CDR3 comprises 16 residues. CDR3 loop: CASSSELGYSASEQYF. CDR3 DNA sequence: TGTGCCAGCAGCTCCGAATTAGGGTATTCGGCGTCCGAGCAGTACTTC.

The chain has TRBV7-8 and TRBJ2-1, with 7 nucleotides matching TRBD1. Looked up from germline, CDR1 is SGHVS and CDR2 is FQNEAQ. The CDR3 is 17 amino acids. Trimming cost V 4 bases and J 0 bases; bases outside gene matches: 9. The CDR3 loop is CASSSEPGQSSYNEQFF. In DNA, the CDR3 is TGTGCCAGCAGCTCCGAACCGGGACAGTCCTCCTACAATGAGCAGTTCTTC.

This clone was seen only a few times. The same CDR3 is also encoded by other DNA sequences in this sample. This rearrangement joins TRBV7-2 to TRBJ1-6; possible D gene TRBD1, 6 bases. The CDR3 has 15 amino acids. V lost 1 base and J 10 bases, leaving 14 bases between the germline ends. The germline CDR1 and CDR2 sequences are SGHTA and FQGNSA. CDR3 sequence reads: CASSLGQGYRSPLHF. The CDR3 DNA reads TGTGCCAGCAGCTTAGGGCAGGGGTATCGATCACCCCTCCACTTT. Full variable domain (rest looked up from reference TRBV7-2 and TRBJ1-6): GAGVSQSPSNKVTEKGKDVELRCDPISGHTALYWYRQSLGQGLEFLIYFQGNSAPDKSGLPSDRFSAERTGGSVSTLTIQRTQQEDSAVYLCASSLGQGYRSPLHFGNGTRLTVT.

The genes are TRBV9 and TRBJ2-2; D ambiguous. V lost 4 bases and J lost 0, with 7 bases in between. Germline lookup yields CDR1 SGDLS and CDR2 YYNGEE. The CDR3 has 14 residues. CDR3 sequence (DNA): TGTGCCAGCAGCCCCTACCCGAACACCGGGGAGCTGTTTTTT. Translated: CASSPYPNTGELFF.

This chain links TRBV14 with TRBJ2-7; D perhaps matches TRBD1 (5 bases). The ends were cut back, 1 base at V and 0 bases at J, with 10 bases in the middle. The CDR3 loop spans 15 amino acids. Germline lookup yields CDR1 SGHDN and CDR2 FVKESK. The CDR3 reads CASSQARVSSYEQYF. For the CDR3, the DNA is TGTGCCAGCAGCCAAGCCAGGGTGAGCTCCTACGAGCAGTACTTC.

This chain joins TRBV10-2 and TRBJ2-7; perhaps TRBD2 as D (5 bases). Trimming took 6 bases from V and 0 from J, leaving 9 bases between them. The CDR3 covers 13 residues. CDR1 is WSHSY and CDR2 is SAAADI in the germline V gene. In nucleotides, the CDR3 is TGCGCCAGCAGGACCCGGGACTCCTACGAGCAGTACTTC. This translates into CASRTRDSYEQYF.

The V gene is TRBV28, the J gene TRBJ2-7, with 8 bases fitting TRBD1. The V segment lost 4 bases and the J segment 4 bases; nucleotides outside the gene matches: 24. The CDR3 sequence is 20 residues long. Germline CDR1 is MDHEN and CDR2 is SYDVKM. CDR3 region: CASSSKGQGAMPLHDYEQYF. DNA for the CDR3: TGTGCCAGCAGTTCTAAAGGGCAGGGGGCTATGCCGCTCCATGATTACGAGCAGTACTTC.

This clone has a single count. V is TRBV29-1 and J is TRBJ1-2; TRBD1 is a possible D gene (6 bases). V lost 6 bases, J lost 7 bases, and 12 bases lay in between. The CDR3 is 11 residues long. Looked up from germline, CDR1 is SQVTM and CDR2 is ANQGSEA. The CDR3 nucleotides read TGCAGCGTGAGGGGGGAGGCTGGCTACACCTTC. This encodes CSVRGEAGYTF.

The chain links TRBV10-1 to TRBJ1-1, with a weak D call TRBD1 (5 bases). Germline CDR1 and CDR2: WNHNN and SYGVQD (reference sequence). The ends were cut back, 6 bases at V and 4 bases at J, with 18 bases in the middle. This CDR3 contains 15 residues. For the CDR3, the DNA is TGCGCCAGCAGCTGGCCGGGGGGGAAAAGCACTGAAGCTTTCTTT. Protein: CASSWPGGKSTEAFF.

The rearrangement joins TRBV7-2 to TRBJ2-1, with D tentatively TRBD1 (5 bases). Between the trimmed V and J ends, which lost 11 bases and 0 bases, there was a span of 8 bases. This CDR3 has 12 amino acids. Germline V CDR1 and CDR2: SGHTA, FQGNSA. CDR3 nucleotide sequence: TGTGCCTTACAGGTCTCCTACAATGAGCAGTTCTTC. This gives the protein CALQVSYNEQFF.

This CDR3 is CASSYGQGGGMNTEAFF. DNA for the CDR3: TGTGCCAGCAGTTATGGACAGGGAGGGGGCATGAACACTGAAGCTTTCTTT. This chain uses TRBV2 with TRBJ1-1; 8 nucleotides line up with TRBD1. This CDR3 has 17 residues. In germline, CDR1 is SNHLY, CDR2 FYNNEI. V shed 5 bases, J shed 0 bases, and the junction held 11 bases outside the gene matches. Full variable domain (remainder filled in from reference TRBV2 and TRBJ1-1): EPEVTQTPSHQVTQMGQEVILRCVPISNHLYFYWYRQILGQKVEFLVSFYNNEISEKSEIFDDQFSVERPDGSNFTLKIRSTKLEDSAMYFCASSYGQGGGMNTEAFFGQGTRLTVV.

This clone came up a few times. This chain uses TRBV9 with TRBJ2-2; the D is unclear. CDR3 length: 15 amino acids. Germline CDR1 is SGDLS and CDR2 is YYNGEE. The V end lost 0 bases, the J end lost 2 bases, and 8 bases lay between the germline ends. In DNA form, the CDR3 reads TGTGCCAGCAGCGTAGCTCGAAGTAACACCGGGGAGCTGTTTTTT. Translated: CASSVARSNTGELFF.

This rearrangement joins TRBV27 to TRBJ1-1; 8 bases map to TRBD1. CDR1 is MNHEY, CDR2 SMNVEV, per germline (reference sequence). CDR3 size: 15 residues. Trimming at V came to 4 bases and at J to 5 bases, leaving 9 bases not matched to a gene. CDR3 sequence (DNA): TGTGCCAGCAGTTCCGAGACAGGGGCGATAACTGAAGCTTTCTTT. Translated: CASSSETGAITEAFF.

The genes are TRBV5-1 and TRBJ2-7; D is undetermined. The CDR3 is 14 amino acids. From germline, CDR1 is SGHRS and CDR2 YFSETQ. V gave up 0 bases and J gave up 1 base, with 8 bases separating them. CDR3 bases: TGCGCCAGCAGCTTGGTTGAAGGTTCCTACGAGCAGTACTTC. Translation gives CASSLVEGSYEQYF.

This clone was picked up many times. The chain combines TRBV12-2 with TRBJ1-4. TRBV12-2 is a pseudogene. This CDR3 comprises 17 residues. The CDR3 is CASRLAFNPTTNEKLFF. The DNA for the CDR3 is TGTGCAAGTCGCTTAGCCTTTAACCCCACAACTAATGAAAAACTGTTTTTT.